This TCR beta chain stems from a study of blood T cell repertoires in COVID-19. Study summary: Acute and convalescent COVID-19 specimens originated in the United States, Italy and Spain.

Participants came from some 26 US areas, aged roughly 18 to 89 years. V shed 1 base and J 2 bases; nucleotides not matched to a gene: 13. The CDR3 covers 19 residues. Germline CDR1 LGHDT, CDR2 YNNKEL (reference sequence). As handled by the study authors: Estimated nucleated cell counts came from reference gene primer amplification. TCRdb's copy holds only in-frame clones and misses some; the assay was immunoSEQ multiplex PCR. V and J calls and clone size are given by that table; D and trimming were obtained from the DNA. The sample carries almost 250,000 clones, 75% to 90% recorded once. The clonotype was recovered from a woman aged 25 to 39 who had recovered from COVID-19. The V call is TRBV3-1 (or the pseudogene TRBV3-2), the J call TRBJ2-3; 9 bases align to TRBD2. The sequenced material came from PBMCs or T cells enriched from blood (not recorded which). CDR3 loop: CASSQVAGGPVRDTDTQYF. For the CDR3, the DNA is TGTGCCAGCAGCCAAGTTGCGGGAGGGCCGGTAAGAGACACAGATACGCAGTATTTT.